This T cell receptor (beta chain) was obtained from a study of OX40 agonist ivuxolimab in advanced cancers. Study results and caveats: On average, a greater number of expanded clones characterised CD8+ T cells relative to CD4+.

The CDR3 is made up of 15 amino acids. Germline CDR1 reads SGHRS; CDR2 reads YFSETQ. Trimming took 4 bases from V and 7 from J, leaving 18 bases between them. In regard to this clone: Antigen: not known.

This table comes from immunoSEQ multiplex PCR, and its TCRdb copy is limited to in-frame clones, with some not included. The sample holds 90,000 to 120,000 clones, more than 85% seen once. This chain uses TRBV5-1 with TRBJ1-5, with a possible D match to TRBD1 (5 bases). This sequence originates from an adult with an advanced solid tumor such as melanoma, head and neck, liver or kidney cancer. This material consisted of CD4+ or CD8+ T cells sorted from blood, taken in a trial of the OX40 agonist ivuxolimab. As DNA, the CDR3 is TGCGCCAGCAGCAAGGACAACGGAGGTAACCAGCCCCAGCATTTT. It is translated as CASSKDNGGNQPQHF. The full variable domain, rest sourced from reference TRBV5-1 and TRBJ1-5, is KAGVTQTPRYLIKTRGQQVTLSCSPISGHRSVSWYQQTPGQGLQFLFEYFSETQRNKGNFPGRFSGRQFSNSRSEMNVSTLELGDSALYLCASSKDNGGNQPQHFGDGTRLSIL.